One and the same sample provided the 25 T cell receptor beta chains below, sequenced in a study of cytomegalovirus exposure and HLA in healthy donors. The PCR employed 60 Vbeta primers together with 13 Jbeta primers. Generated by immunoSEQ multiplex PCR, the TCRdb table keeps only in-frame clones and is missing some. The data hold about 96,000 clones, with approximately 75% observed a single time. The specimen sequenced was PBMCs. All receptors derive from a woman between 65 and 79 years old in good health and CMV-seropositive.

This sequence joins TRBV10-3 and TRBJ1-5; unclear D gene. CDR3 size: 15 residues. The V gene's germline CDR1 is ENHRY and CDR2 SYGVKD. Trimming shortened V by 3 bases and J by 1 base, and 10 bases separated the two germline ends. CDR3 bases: TGTGCCATCAGTGACCGGAGTTCCAGCAATCAGCCCCAGCATTTT. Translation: CAISDRSSSNQPQHF.

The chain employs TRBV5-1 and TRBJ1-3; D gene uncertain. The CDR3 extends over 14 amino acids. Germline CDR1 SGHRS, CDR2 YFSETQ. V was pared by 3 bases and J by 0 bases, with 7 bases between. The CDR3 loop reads CASSSSSSGNTIYF. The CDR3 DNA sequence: TGCGCCAGCAGCTCCTCCAGCTCTGGAAACACCATATATTTT.

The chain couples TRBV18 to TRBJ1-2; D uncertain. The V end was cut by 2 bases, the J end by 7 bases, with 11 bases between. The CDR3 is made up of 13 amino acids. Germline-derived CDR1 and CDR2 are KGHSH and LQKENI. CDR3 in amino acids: CASSPSSLSGYTF. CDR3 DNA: TGTGCCAGCTCACCATCCTCCCTGTCTGGCTACACCTTC.

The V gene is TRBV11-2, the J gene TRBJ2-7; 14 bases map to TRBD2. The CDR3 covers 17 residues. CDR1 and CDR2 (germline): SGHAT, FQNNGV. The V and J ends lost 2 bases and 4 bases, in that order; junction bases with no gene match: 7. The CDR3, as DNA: TGTGCCAGCAGCTTAATGACCGGGACTAGCGGGGGATACGAGCAGTACTTC. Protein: CASSLMTGTSGGYEQYF.

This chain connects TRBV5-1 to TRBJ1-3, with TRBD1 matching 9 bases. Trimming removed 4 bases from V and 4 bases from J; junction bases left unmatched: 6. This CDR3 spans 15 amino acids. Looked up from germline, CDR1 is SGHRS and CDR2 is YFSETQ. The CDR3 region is CASSQQGARGNTIYF. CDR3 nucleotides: TGCGCCAGCAGCCAACAGGGGGCGAGGGGAAACACCATATATTTT.

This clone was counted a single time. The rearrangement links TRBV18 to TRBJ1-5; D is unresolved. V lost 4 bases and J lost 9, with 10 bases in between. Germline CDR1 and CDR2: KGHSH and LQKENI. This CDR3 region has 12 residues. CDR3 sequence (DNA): TGTGCCAGCTCACTGGAGAACACGCCCCAGCATTTT. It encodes CASSLENTPQHF.

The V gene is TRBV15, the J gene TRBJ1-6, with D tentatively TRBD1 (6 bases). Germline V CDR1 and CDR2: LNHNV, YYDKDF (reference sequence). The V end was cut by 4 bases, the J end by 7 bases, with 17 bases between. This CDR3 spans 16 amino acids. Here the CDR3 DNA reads TGTGCCACCAGCACCTTCCTCCCAGGGACAAATTCACCCCTCCACTTT. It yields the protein CATSTFLPGTNSPLHF.

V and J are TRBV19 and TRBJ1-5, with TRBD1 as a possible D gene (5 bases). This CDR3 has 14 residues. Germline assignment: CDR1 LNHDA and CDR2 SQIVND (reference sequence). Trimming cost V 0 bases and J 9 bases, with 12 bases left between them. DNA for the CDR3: TGTGCCAGTAGTATAGATGGAAGGGGTCGGCCCCAGCATTTT. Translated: CASSIDGRGRPQHF.

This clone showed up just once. Written as DNA, the CDR3 is TGTGCCAGCAGCCCCAGCGCAGGGGCTCTTGGCTACACCTTC. Encoded protein: CASSPSAGALGYTF. J is TRBJ1-2 and V is TRBV11-2; TRBD1 might be the D (6 bases). The CDR3 contains 14 residues. CDR1 SGHAT and CDR2 FQNNGV come from the germline V gene. Trimming shortened V by 5 bases and J by 7 bases, and 17 bases separated the two germline ends.

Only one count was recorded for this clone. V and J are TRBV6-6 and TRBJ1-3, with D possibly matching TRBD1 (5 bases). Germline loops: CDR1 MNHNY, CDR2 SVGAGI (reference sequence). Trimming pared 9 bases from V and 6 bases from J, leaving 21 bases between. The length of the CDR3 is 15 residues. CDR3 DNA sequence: TGTGCCAGTGCCACCCGGGACTTTGTCATAAACACCATATATTTT. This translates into CASATRDFVINTIYF.

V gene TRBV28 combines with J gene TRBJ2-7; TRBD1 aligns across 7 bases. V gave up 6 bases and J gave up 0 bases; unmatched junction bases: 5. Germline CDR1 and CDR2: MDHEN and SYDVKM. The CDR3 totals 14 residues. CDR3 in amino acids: CASSTGDSSYEQYF. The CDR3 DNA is TGTGCCAGCAGCACAGGGGACAGCTCCTACGAGCAGTACTTC.

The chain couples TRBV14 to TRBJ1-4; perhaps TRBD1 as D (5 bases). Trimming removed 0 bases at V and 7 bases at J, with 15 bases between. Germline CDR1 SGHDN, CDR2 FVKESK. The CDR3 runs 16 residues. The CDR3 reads CASSQEEFQGREKLFF. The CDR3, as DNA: TGTGCCAGCAGCCAAGAAGAATTTCAGGGTCGTGAAAAACTGTTTTTT.

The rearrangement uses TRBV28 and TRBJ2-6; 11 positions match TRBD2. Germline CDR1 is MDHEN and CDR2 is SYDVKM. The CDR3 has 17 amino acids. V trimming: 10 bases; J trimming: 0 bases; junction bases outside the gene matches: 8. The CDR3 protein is CATTRTSGSSGANVLTF. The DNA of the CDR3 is TGTGCCACCACGCGCACTAGCGGGAGCTCTGGGGCCAACGTCCTGACTTTC.

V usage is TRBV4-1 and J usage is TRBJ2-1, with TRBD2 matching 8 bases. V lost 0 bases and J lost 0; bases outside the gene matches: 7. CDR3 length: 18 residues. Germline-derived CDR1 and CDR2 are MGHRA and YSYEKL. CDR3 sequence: CASSQEPAGVSSYNEQFF. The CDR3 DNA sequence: TGCGCCAGCAGCCAAGAACCAGCGGGGGTAAGCTCCTACAATGAGCAGTTCTTC.

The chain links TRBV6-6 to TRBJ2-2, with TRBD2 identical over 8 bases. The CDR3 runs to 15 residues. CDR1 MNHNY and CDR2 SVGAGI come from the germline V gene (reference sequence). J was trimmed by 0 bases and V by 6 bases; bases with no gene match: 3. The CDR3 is CASRGSGANTGELFF. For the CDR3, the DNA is TGTGCCAGCAGGGGTAGCGGGGCGAACACCGGGGAGCTGTTTTTT.

This CDR3 reads CASSISSGSYEQYF. The CDR3 region has the DNA TGTGCCAGTAGTATTAGTAGCGGGAGCTACGAGCAGTACTTC. The V call is TRBV19, the J call TRBJ2-7; 9 nucleotides line up with TRBD2. The trim removed 3 bases at V and 3 bases at J, leaving 3 bases unmatched. The CDR3 has 14 amino acids. Germline V lookup: CDR1 LNHDA, CDR2 SQIVND (reference sequence).

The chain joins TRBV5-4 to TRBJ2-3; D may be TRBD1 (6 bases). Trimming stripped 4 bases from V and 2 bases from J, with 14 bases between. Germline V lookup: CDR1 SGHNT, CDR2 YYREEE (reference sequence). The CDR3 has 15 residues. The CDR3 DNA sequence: TGTGCCAGCAGCATACCTACAGGGCTCACAGATACGCAGTATTTT. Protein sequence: CASSIPTGLTDTQYF.

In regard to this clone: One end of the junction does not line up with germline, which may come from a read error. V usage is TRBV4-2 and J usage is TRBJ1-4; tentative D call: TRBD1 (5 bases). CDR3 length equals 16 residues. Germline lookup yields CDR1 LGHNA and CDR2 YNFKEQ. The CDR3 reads CAGSQAKGVDGEKLFF. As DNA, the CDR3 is TGTGCCGGCAGCCAAGCCAAAGGGGTTGACGGTGAAAAACTGTTTTTT.

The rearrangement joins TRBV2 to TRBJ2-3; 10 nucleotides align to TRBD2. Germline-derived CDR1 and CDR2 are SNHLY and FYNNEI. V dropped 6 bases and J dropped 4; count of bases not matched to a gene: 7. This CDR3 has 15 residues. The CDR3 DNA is TGTGCCAGCAGGGCTAGCGGGAGAATCCCAGATACGCAGTATTTT. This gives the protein CASRASGRIPDTQYF.

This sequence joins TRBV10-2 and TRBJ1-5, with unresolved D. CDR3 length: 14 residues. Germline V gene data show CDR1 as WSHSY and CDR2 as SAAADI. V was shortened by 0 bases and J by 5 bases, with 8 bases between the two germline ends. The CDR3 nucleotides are TGCGCCAGCAGTGAGTCTCGGGTTGATCAGCCCCAGCATTTT. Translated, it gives CASSESRVDQPQHF.

CDR3 DNA: TGTGCCAGCAGTCCAGGACAGGGGACTAATGAAAAACTGTTTTTT. Translated, it gives CASSPGQGTNEKLFF. This sequence joins TRBV6-4 and TRBJ1-4; 9 nucleotides match TRBD1. Trimming took 5 bases from V and 2 from J; bases not matched to a gene: 3. CDR3 length: 15 residues. The germline gives CDR1 MRHNA, CDR2 SNTAGT.

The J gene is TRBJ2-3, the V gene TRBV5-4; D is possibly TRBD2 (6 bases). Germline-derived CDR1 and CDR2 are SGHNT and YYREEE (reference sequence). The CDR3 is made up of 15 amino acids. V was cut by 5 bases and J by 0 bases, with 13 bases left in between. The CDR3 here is CASRHPSGSTDTQYF. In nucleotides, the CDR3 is TGTGCCAGCAGGCACCCCAGCGGGAGCACAGATACGCAGTATTTT.

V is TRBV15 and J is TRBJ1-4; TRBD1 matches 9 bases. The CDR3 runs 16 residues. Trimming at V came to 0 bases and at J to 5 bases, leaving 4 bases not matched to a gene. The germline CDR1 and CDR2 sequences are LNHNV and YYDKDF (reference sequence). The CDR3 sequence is CATSRDYGTGNEKLFF. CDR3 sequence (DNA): TGTGCCACCAGCAGAGATTACGGGACAGGGAATGAAAAACTGTTTTTT.

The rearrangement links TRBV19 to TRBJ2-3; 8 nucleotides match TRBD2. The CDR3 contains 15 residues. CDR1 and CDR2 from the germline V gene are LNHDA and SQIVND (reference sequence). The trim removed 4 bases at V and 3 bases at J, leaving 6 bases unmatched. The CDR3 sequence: CASSTGTRTTDTQYF. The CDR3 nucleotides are TGTGCCAGTAGTACTGGGACTAGAACAACAGATACGCAGTATTTT.

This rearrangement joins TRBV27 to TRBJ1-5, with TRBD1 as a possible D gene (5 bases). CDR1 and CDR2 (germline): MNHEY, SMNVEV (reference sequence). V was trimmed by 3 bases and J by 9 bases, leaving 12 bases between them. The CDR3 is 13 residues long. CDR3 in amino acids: CASSLRGLGPQHF. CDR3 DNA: TGTGCCAGCAGTTTGCGGGGACTGGGGCCCCAGCATTTT.